This T cell receptor (beta chain) was sequenced for a study of metastatic and nonmetastatic thyroid tumors. Turning to the study itself: Comparative analysis of repertoires was undertaken across blood and tumor or nodule tissue obtained from malignant and benign thyroid patients.

From the PCR reads, TCRdb re-called clones with MiXCR. The sample lists tens of thousands of clones; roughly 20% were seen once. V was clipped by 5 bases and J by 8 bases; unmatched bases: 24. Per the germline V gene, CDR1 is DFQATT and CDR2 is SNEGSKA (reference sequence). This CDR3 spans 18 amino acids. No treatment of any kind had been given to any patient before thyroid surgery. General study points: Significantly higher TCR beta diversity was reportedly seen in malignant thyroid tumors than benign nodules, in blood and tumor.

Comment on this clone: What it binds is not known.

The material sequenced was blood. The sequence derives from a male donor with papillary thyroid cancer or a benign thyroid nodule (not recorded which). Some clones in this sample may be carry-over from other donors' samples. The chain is built from TRBV20-1 and TRBJ2-1, with TRBD2 matching over 7 bases. CDR3 in DNA: TGCAGTGCTGGTGGGGGGGTAACCTCGGCACCCAATCTGGATGAGCAGTTCTTC. The encoded protein is CSAGGGVTSAPNLDEQFF.